The next 20 T cell receptor beta chains were all read from a single sample in a study of blood T cells in healthy people across ages (dated by TCRdb to between 2014 and 2016). The library was produced with 5' RACE. The instrument given in TCRdb is Illumina HiSeq 2500. A second 7 to 11 cycle PCR used a sample-barcoded 5' primer and a J-beta primer mix. The public sequencing data were trimmed at Q25 with fastp and processed into clonotypes with MiXCR by TCRdb, which kept only in-frame beta chains. Rows matching on CDR3 protein sequence are summarized as one entry with the most common DNA and genes. The sample contains 2 million or so distinct CDR3 sequences, about 49% of them found a single time. In total, the top ten clones hold around 2.1% of the sample. The sequencing input was blood. These receptors came from a woman in her 40s in good health.

This clonotype was observed a handful of times. The genes are TRBV20-1 and TRBJ2-3, with no clear D. Trimming took 0 bases from V and 6 from J, leaving 13 bases between them. The CDR3 is 14 residues long. Germline V lookup: CDR1 DFQATT, CDR2 SNEGSKA (reference sequence). CDR3 region: CSARDLAVLDTQYF. DNA of the CDR3: TGCAGTGCTAGAGATTTGGCGGTTCTTGATACGCAGTATTTT.

The sample holds a few counts of this clonotype. The chain couples TRBV9 to TRBJ2-1, with 7 bases fitting TRBD1. V shed 0 bases and J 10 bases; nucleotides not matched to a gene: 10. The CDR3 runs to 15 residues. The V gene's germline CDR1 is SGDLS and CDR2 YYNGEE. CDR3 in amino acids: CASSVDRGDPEEQFF. CDR3 coding DNA: TGTGCCAGCAGCGTAGACAGGGGCGACCCAGAGGAGCAGTTCTTC. The full variable domain, rest sourced from reference TRBV9 and TRBJ2-1, is DSGVTQTPKHLITATGQRVTLRCSPRSGDLSVYWYQQSLDQGLQFLIQYYNGEERAKGNILERFSAQQFPDLHSELNLSSLELGDSALYFCASSVDRGDPEEQFFGPGTRLTVL.

V usage is TRBV20-1 and J usage is TRBJ1-1, with 7 bases lining up with TRBD1. Germline V gives CDR1 DFQATT, CDR2 SNEGSKA (reference sequence). The V segment lost 0 bases and the J segment 6 bases; nucleotides outside the gene matches: 10. This CDR3 is 15 amino acids long. The CDR3, as DNA: TGCAGTGCTAGAGATCCCGGGGACAGCCGGCCTGAAGCTTTCTTT. This sequence encodes CSARDPGDSRPEAFF.

The chain uses TRBV12-3 or TRBV12-4 and TRBJ2-4; D gene ambiguous. V lost 5 bases, J lost 0 bases, and 26 bases lay in between. This CDR3 comprises 20 residues. Here the CDR3 DNA reads TGTGCCAGCAGTGAACGCCCCCCGTCAGTGGCAGTAGTAGCCAAAAACATTCAGTACTTC. Its translation: CASSERPPSVAVVAKNIQYF.

The chain carries TRBV5-1 and TRBJ2-5; a possible D gene is TRBD2 (5 bases). CDR3 length equals 16 residues. V lost 5 bases and J lost 5, with 22 bases in between. Germline V lookup: CDR1 SGHRS, CDR2 YFSETQ. CDR3 in amino acids: CASSPSIGGVGETQYF. The CDR3, as DNA: TGCGCCAGCAGTCCGAGCATAGGAGGTGTAGGGGAGACCCAGTACTTC.

This clonotype has a handful of counts. The gene calls are TRBV29-1 and TRBJ1-4; 7 bases agree with TRBD1. This CDR3 comprises 15 residues. Germline V CDR1 and CDR2: SQVTM, ANQGSEA. For the CDR3, the DNA is TGCAGGTTAAGGAGAGGACAGGAGAATAATGAAAAACTGTTTTTT. Its protein product is CRLRRGQENNEKLFF. Full variable domain (rest looked up from reference TRBV29-1 and TRBJ1-4): SAVISQKPSRDICQRGTSLTIQCQVDSQVTMMFWYRQQPGQSLTLIATANQGSEATYESGFVIDKFPISRPNLTFSTLTVSNMSPEDSSIYLCRLRRGQENNEKLFFGSGTQLSVL.

V usage is TRBV5-4 and J usage is TRBJ2-6, with D unclear. This CDR3 is built from 15 residues. Per the germline V gene, CDR1 is SGHNT and CDR2 is YYREEE (reference sequence). V was shortened by 3 bases and J by 6 bases, with 13 bases between the two germline ends. The CDR3: CASSSASSLANVLTF. CDR3 sequence (DNA): TGTGCCAGCAGCTCAGCCTCGAGTTTGGCCAACGTCCTGACTTTC.

This clonotype was observed a few times. CDR3 coding DNA: TGTGCCAGCATTAGGACTAGCGGGGGGCGCACAGATACGCAGTATTTT. Protein: CASIRTSGGRTDTQYF. The rearrangement joins TRBV12-3 or TRBV12-4 to TRBJ2-3; TRBD2 aligns across 14 bases. Germline trimming cut 7 bases from V and 1 base from J; bases unmatched to any gene: 4. The CDR3 spans 16 residues.

This rearrangement joins TRBV12-3 or TRBV12-4 to TRBJ2-7, with 8 nucleotides matching TRBD1. The trim removed 6 bases at V and 3 bases at J, leaving 7 bases unmatched. The CDR3 is 14 residues long. The CDR3, as DNA: TGTGCCAGCAGCCGAATGACAGGGGACTACGAGCAGTACTTC. Translated, it gives CASSRMTGDYEQYF.

The J gene is TRBJ2-7, the V gene TRBV20-1; D is possibly TRBD1 or TRBD2 (5 bases each). The CDR3 consists of 13 residues. V gave up 5 bases and J gave up 2 bases, with 13 bases separating them. Germline values: CDR1 DFQATT, CDR2 SNEGSKA (reference sequence). In nucleotides, the CDR3 is TGCAGTGCTGCCCGGGACGGGACCTACGAGCAGTACTTC. Translated: CSAARDGTYEQYF.

The rearrangement joins TRBV4-2 to TRBJ2-3; 7 nucleotides line up with TRBD2. V was clipped by 1 base and J by 0 bases; unmatched bases: 4. CDR1 is LGHNA, CDR2 YNFKEQ, per germline. The CDR3 extends over 16 amino acids. As DNA, the CDR3 is TGTGCCAGCAGCCAAGGACCGGGGGGAAGCACAGATACGCAGTATTTT. It is translated as CASSQGPGGSTDTQYF.

This clonotype was counted a few times. CDR3 nucleotide sequence: TGTGCCAGCAGCCAACCCGGGACTAGCGGGATTTCCTCCTACGAGCAGTACTTC. It is translated as CASSQPGTSGISSYEQYF. The gene calls are TRBV3-1 and TRBJ2-7, with 13 bases that match TRBD2. With 2 bases clipped from V and 0 bases from J, the junction kept 7 bases outside the gene matches. In germline, CDR1 is LGHDT, CDR2 YNNKEL (reference sequence). The CDR3 consists of 18 residues.

This chain uses TRBV7-2 with TRBJ1-6; D might be TRBD1 (5 bases). V gave up 4 bases and J gave up 13 bases, with 17 bases separating them. The CDR3 is made up of 14 amino acids. CDR1 SGHTA and CDR2 FQGNSA come from the germline V gene. CDR3 region: CASSYRQTAHPLHF. The CDR3 coding sequence is TGTGCCAGCAGCTACCGACAGACCGCACACCCCCTCCACTTT.

This clonotype was seen a handful of times. The chain has TRBV7-9 and TRBJ2-1; 7 nucleotides line up with TRBD1. The CDR3 runs to 17 residues. Germline loops: CDR1 SEHNR, CDR2 FQNEAQ (reference sequence). V dropped 4 bases and J dropped 0; count of bases not matched to a gene: 9. The CDR3 DNA is TGTGCCAGCAGCTCGCTTTTAGGGACAGCCTCCTACAATGAGCAGTTCTTC. Residues: CASSSLLGTASYNEQFF.

The rearrangement links TRBV29-1 to TRBJ1-2; the D gene is possibly TRBD1 (5 bases). The CDR3 totals 13 residues. V was shortened by 3 bases and J by 3 bases, with 11 bases between the two germline ends. Germline CDR1 reads SQVTM; CDR2 reads ANQGSEA. The CDR3 spells CSVETGVDYGYTF. The CDR3 region has the DNA TGCAGCGTTGAGACGGGGGTGGACTATGGCTACACCTTC. Using reference TRBV29-1 and TRBJ1-2 for the parts outside the CDR3, the full variable domain is SAVISQKPSRDICQRGTSLTIQCQVDSQVTMMFWYRQQPGQSLTLIATANQGSEATYESGFVIDKFPISRPNLTFSTLTVSNMSPEDSSIYLCSVETGVDYGYTFGSGTRLTVV.

The chain carries TRBV5-1 and TRBJ1-4, with D possibly being TRBD1 (5 bases). V lost 4 bases and J 8 bases, leaving 24 bases between the germline ends. This CDR3 contains 17 residues. Germline loops: CDR1 SGHRS, CDR2 YFSETQ. For the CDR3, the DNA is TGCGCCAGCAGCAGCACCGGGACCCCGCGGAAAGGGGAAAAACTGTTTTTT. Translating gives CASSSTGTPRKGEKLFF.

This clonotype was recorded only once. The CDR3 bases are TGTGCCAGCAGCCCACAGGGGCGAAGAGAGTTCTTC. The encoded protein is CASSPQGRREFF. The rearrangement joins TRBV14 to TRBJ2-1; 7 bases are a match to TRBD1. The CDR3 runs 12 residues. Per the germline V gene, CDR1 is SGHDN and CDR2 is FVKESK. V shed 4 bases and J 14 bases; nucleotides not matched to a gene: 8.

This rearrangement joins TRBV3-1 to TRBJ2-3, with D tentatively TRBD2 (7 bases). The V and J ends lost 0 bases and 2 bases respectively, with 21 bases between them. The CDR3 spans 19 residues. Germline lookup yields CDR1 LGHDT and CDR2 YNNKEL (reference sequence). The CDR3 loop reads CASSQEIGGRTSTTDTQYF. The CDR3, as DNA: TGTGCCAGCAGCCAAGAAATCGGGGGGCGGACATCCACCACAGATACGCAGTATTTT.

This chain connects TRBV20-1 to TRBJ2-3; 8 bases line up with TRBD1. The CDR3 contains 14 residues. V lost 6 bases to trimming and J lost 2 bases; unmatched junction nucleotides: 7. In germline, CDR1 is DFQATT, CDR2 SNEGSKA (reference sequence). CDR3 sequence: CSAGDRGVTDTQYF. In DNA, the CDR3 is TGCAGTGCCGGCGACAGGGGTGTCACAGATACGCAGTATTTT.

This chain uses TRBV7-2 with TRBJ2-5; possible D gene TRBD1, 5 bases. The CDR3 totals 14 residues. The germline V and J ends were trimmed by 2 bases and 5 bases, with 12 bases remaining between them. Germline lookup yields CDR1 SGHTA and CDR2 FQGNSA. As DNA, the CDR3 is TGTGCCAGCAGCTTACGGTCAGGGTGGGAGACCCAGTACTTC. Protein sequence: CASSLRSGWETQYF.